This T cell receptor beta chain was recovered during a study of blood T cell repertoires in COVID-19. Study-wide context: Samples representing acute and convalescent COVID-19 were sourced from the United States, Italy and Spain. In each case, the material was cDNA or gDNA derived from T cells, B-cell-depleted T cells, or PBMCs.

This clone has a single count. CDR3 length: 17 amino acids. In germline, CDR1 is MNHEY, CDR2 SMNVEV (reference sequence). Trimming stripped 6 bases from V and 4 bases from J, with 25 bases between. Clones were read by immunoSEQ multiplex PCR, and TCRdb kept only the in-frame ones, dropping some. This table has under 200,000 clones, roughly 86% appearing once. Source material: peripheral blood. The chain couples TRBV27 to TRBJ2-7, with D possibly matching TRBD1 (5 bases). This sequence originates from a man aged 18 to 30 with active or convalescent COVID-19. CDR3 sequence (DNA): TGTGCCAGCAGGCTGGGGCTGGGGTGGGCCCTCCCGTACGAGCAGTACTTC. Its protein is CASRLGLGWALPYEQYF.